There are many counts of the clone carrying this T cell receptor beta chain. The antigen is undetermined. The patients, who ranged from 18 to 65 in age, presented with newly diagnosed hyperthyroidism lasting under 2 months. Germline V gene lookup returns CDR1 SEHNR and CDR2 FQNEAQ (reference sequence). V lost 5 bases to trimming and J lost 5 bases, with 15 bases between them. The CDR3 is 14 amino acids. Amplified TCR beta CDR3 regions derived from RNA transcripts. A set of HTBI primers served as the primers for a first-round RT-PCR of the TCR CDR3. TCRdb reprocessed the multiplex PCR reads with MiXCR, giving one entry per CDR3 protein. The sample contains about 580,000 distinct CDR3 sequences, just over 45% of which appear only once. This sample is drawn from a study of T cells in Graves' hyperthyroidism and ophthalmopathy. Findings of the study overall: For ophthalmopathy, model prediction preceded onset by a median about 6.4 months. Most clonotypes that expanded in the thyroid above 0.001 also showed up in blood.

Sample: peripheral blood or thyroid tissue (not recorded which). The sequence derives from a woman under 30 with Graves' hyperthyroidism. This chain links TRBV7-9 with TRBJ2-5, with D possibly matching TRBD1 (6 bases). The CDR3 here is CASSLTWGQETQYF. The CDR3 region has the DNA TGTGCCAGCAGCCTAACGTGGGGGCAGGAGACCCAGTACTTC.